This T cell receptor (beta chain) came from a study of response to subunit inactivated influenza vaccine. General study findings and limits: With each seasonal influenza vaccination, the authors suggested, few new T cells are recruited.

This clonotype turned up a few times. Antigen: not known. TCRdb fed the RT-PCR reads into MiXCR, producing one record per CDR3 protein. The table records about 780,000 distinct CDR3 sequences, 15% to 20% of them present only once. J gave up 4 bases and V 2 bases, and 7 bases lay outside the gene matches. CDR3 length: 17 amino acids. CDR1 is MNHEY, CDR2 SVGAGI, per germline. This receptor was obtained from a man between 45 and 60 years old who received an inactivated influenza vaccine. The rearrangement uses TRBV6-5 and TRBJ1-4; 10 bases are a match to TRBD1. Sequencing used PBMCs from blood, obtained more than 4 days after vaccination. CDR3 coding DNA: TGTGCCAGCAGTTACCCTCCCGGGACAGGGGTTAATGAAAAACTGTTTTTT. Protein product: CASSYPPGTGVNEKLFF.